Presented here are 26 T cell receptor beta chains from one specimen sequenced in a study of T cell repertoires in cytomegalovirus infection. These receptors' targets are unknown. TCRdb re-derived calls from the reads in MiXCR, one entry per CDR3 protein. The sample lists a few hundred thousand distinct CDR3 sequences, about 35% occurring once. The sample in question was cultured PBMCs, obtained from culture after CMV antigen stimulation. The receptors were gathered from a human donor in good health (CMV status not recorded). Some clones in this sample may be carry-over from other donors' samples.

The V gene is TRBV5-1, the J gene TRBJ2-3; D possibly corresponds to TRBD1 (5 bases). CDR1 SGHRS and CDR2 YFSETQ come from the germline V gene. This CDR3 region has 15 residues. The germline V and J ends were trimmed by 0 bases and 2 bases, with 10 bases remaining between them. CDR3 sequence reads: CASSLGQPYTDTQYF. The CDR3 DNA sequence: TGCGCCAGCAGCTTGGGACAGCCTTACACAGATACGCAGTATTTT. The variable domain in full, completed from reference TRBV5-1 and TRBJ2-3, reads KAGVTQTPRYLIKTRGQQVTLSCSPISGHRSVSWYQQTPGQGLQFLFEYFSETQRNKGNFPGRFSGRQFSNSRSEMNVSTLELGDSALYLCASSLGQPYTDTQYFGPGTRLTVL.

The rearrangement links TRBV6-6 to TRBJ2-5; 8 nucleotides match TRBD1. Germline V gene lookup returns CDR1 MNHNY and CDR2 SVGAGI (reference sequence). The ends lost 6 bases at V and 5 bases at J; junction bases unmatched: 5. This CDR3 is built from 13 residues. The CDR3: CASSGQGGETQYF. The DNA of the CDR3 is TGTGCCAGCAGCGGACAGGGTGGGGAGACCCAGTACTTC.

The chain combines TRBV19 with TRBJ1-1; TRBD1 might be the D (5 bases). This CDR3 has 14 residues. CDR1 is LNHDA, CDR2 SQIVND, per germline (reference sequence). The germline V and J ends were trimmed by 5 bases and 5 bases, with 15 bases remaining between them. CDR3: CASSLNRGSTEAFF. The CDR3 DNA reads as TGTGCCAGTAGTCTGAACCGGGGGAGTACTGAAGCTTTCTTT. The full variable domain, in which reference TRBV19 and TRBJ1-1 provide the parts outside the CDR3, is DGGITQSPKYLFRKEGQNVTLSCEQNLNHDAMYWYRQDPGQGLRLIYYSQIVNDFQKGDIAEGYSVSREKKESFPLTVTSAQKNPTAFYLCASSLNRGSTEAFFGQGTRLTVV.

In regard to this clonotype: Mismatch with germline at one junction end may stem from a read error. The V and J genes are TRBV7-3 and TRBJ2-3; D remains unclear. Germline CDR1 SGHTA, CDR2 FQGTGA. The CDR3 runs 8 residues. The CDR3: CASSPLGF. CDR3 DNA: TGTGCCAGCAGCCCTCTGGGCTTT. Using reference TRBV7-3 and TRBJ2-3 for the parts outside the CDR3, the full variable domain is GAGVSQTPSNKVTEKGKYVELRCDPISGHTALYWYRQSLGQGPEFLIYFQGTGAADDSGLPNDRFFAVRPEGSVSTLKIQRTERGDSAVYLCASSPLGFGPGTRLTVL.

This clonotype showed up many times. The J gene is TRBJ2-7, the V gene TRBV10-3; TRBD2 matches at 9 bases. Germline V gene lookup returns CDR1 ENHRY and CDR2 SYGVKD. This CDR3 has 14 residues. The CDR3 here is CAVRAGGSSYEQYV. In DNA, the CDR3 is TGTGCCGTCAGAGCGGGAGGAAGCTCCTACGAGCAGTACGTC.

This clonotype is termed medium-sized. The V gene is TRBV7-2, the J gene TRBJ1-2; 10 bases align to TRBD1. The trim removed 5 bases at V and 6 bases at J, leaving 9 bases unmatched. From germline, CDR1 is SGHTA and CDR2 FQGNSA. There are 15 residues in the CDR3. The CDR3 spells CASSGDRGRPNGYTF. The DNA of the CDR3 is TGTGCCAGCAGCGGAGACAGGGGGCGACCGAATGGCTACACCTTC.

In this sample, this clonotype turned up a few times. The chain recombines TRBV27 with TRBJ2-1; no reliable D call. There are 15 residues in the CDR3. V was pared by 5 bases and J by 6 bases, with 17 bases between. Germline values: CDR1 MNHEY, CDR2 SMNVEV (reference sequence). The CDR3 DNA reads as TGTGCCAGCAGTCTCCTAATGCTATCTTCCAATGAGCAGTTCTTC. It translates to CASSLLMLSSNEQFF.

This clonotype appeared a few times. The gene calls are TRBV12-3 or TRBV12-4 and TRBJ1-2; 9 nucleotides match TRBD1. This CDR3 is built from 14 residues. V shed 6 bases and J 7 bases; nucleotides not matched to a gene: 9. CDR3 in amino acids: CASSGQGIFTGYTF. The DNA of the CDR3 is TGTGCCAGCAGCGGACAGGGGATCTTCACTGGCTACACCTTC.

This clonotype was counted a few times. CDR3 region: CASTSPEAGGREAFF. The CDR3 DNA is TGTGCCAGCACCTCCCCCGAGGCGGGGGGCCGTGAAGCTTTCTTT. The chain carries TRBV12-3 or TRBV12-4 and TRBJ1-1, with D possibly being TRBD1 (6 bases). The ends were cut back, 7 bases at V and 7 bases at J, with 22 bases in the middle. This CDR3 contains 15 residues.

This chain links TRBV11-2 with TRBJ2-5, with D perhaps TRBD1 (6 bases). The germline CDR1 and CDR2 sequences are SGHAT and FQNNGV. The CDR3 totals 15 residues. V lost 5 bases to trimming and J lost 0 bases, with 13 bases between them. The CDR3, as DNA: TGTGCCAGCAGCCTGGGACACAAGTACCAAGAGACCCAGTACTTC. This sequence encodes CASSLGHKYQETQYF.

The CDR3 spells CSVEVTGLNTEAFF. The DNA of the CDR3 is TGCAGCGTTGAAGTGACGGGGTTGAACACTGAAGCTTTCTTT. The J gene is TRBJ1-1, the V gene TRBV29-1; D call uncertain. From germline, CDR1 is SQVTM and CDR2 ANQGSEA. The germline V and J ends were trimmed by 1 base and 0 bases, with 9 bases remaining between them. The CDR3 is 14 amino acids.

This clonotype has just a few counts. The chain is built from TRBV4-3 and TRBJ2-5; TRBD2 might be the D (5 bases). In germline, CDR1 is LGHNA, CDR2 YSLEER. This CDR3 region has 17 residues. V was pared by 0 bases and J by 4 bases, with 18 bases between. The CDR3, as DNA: TGCGCCAGCAGCCAAGATTTGGGCACCGGGGTACTAGAGACCCAGTACTTC. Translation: CASSQDLGTGVLETQYF.

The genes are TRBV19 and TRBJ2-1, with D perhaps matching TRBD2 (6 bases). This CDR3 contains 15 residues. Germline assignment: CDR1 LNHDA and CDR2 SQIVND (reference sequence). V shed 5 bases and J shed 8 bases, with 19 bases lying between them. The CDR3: CASSLYPSSADEQFF. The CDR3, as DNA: TGTGCCAGTAGTCTTTATCCCTCTAGCGCCGATGAGCAGTTCTTC.

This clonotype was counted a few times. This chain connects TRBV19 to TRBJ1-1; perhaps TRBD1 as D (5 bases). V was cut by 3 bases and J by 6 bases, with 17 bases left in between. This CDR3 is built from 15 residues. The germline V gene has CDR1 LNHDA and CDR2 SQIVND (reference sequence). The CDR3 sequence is CASSIMRGGGAEAFF. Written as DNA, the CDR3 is TGTGCCAGTAGTATCATGCGTGGGGGAGGAGCTGAAGCTTTCTTT. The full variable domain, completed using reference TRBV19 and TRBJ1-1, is DGGITQSPKYLFRKEGQNVTLSCEQNLNHDAMYWYRQDPGQGLRLIYYSQIVNDFQKGDIAEGYSVSREKKESFPLTVTSAQKNPTAFYLCASSIMRGGGAEAFFGQGTRLTVV.

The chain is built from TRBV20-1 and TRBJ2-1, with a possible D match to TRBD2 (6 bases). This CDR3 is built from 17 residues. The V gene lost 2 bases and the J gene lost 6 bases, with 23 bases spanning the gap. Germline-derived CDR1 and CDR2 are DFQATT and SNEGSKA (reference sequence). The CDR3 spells CSARKNGVWGGGNEQFF. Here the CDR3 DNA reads TGCAGTGCTAGAAAAAACGGGGTTTGGGGAGGCGGCAATGAGCAGTTCTTC.

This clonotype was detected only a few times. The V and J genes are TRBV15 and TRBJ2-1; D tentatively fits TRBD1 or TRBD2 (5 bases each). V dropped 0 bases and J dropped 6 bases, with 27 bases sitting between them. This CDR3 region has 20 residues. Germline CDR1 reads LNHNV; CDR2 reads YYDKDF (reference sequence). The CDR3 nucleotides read TGTGCCACCAGCAGAGATCTCGGGCCCGATGGTTTCTCTGGGGGCAATGAGCAGTTCTTC. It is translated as CATSRDLGPDGFSGGNEQFF.

The CDR3 coding sequence is TGTGCCAGCAGCAGGGACTGGCGGAACACTGAAGCTTTCTTT. This gives the protein CASSRDWRNTEAFF. This chain uses TRBV7-2 with TRBJ1-1; weak D call: TRBD1 (5 bases). The ends were cut back, 5 bases at V and 1 base at J, with 11 bases in the middle. The CDR3 has 14 residues. CDR1 SGHTA and CDR2 FQGNSA come from the germline V gene. Full variable domain (rest looked up from reference TRBV7-2 and TRBJ1-1): GAGVSQSPSNKVTEKGKDVELRCDPISGHTALYWYRQSLGQGLEFLIYFQGNSAPDKSGLPSDRFSAERTGGSVSTLTIQRTQQEDSAVYLCASSRDWRNTEAFFGQGTRLTVV.

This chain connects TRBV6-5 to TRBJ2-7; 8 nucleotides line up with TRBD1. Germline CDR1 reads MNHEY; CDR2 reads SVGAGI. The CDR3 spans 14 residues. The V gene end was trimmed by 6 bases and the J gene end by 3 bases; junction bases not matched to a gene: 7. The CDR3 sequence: CASSPYDRGYEQYV. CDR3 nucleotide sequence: TGTGCCAGCAGCCCCTATGACAGGGGCTACGAGCAGTACGTC.

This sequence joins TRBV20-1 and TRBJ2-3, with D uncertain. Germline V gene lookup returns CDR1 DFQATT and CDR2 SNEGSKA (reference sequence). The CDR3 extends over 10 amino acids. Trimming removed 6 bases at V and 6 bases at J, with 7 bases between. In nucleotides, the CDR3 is TGCAGTGCCGTCACTGATACGCAGTATTTT. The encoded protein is CSAVTDTQYF.

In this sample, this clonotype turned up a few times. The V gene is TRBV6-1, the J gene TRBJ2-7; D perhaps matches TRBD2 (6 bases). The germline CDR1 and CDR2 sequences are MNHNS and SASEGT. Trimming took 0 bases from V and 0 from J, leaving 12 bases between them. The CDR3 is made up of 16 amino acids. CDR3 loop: CASSEASGRSSYEQYF. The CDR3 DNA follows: TGTGCCAGCAGTGAAGCAAGCGGGCGAAGCTCCTACGAGCAGTACTTC.

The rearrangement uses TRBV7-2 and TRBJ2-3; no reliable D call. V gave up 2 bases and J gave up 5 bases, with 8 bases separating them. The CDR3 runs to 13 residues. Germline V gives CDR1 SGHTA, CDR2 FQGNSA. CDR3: CASSLLVRDTQYF. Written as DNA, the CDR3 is TGTGCCAGCAGCTTATTGGTGAGAGATACGCAGTATTTT.

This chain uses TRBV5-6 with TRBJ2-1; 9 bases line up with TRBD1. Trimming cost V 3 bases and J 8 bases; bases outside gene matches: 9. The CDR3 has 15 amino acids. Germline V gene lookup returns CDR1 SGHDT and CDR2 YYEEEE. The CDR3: CASSSKQQGADEQFF. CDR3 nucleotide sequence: TGTGCCAGCAGCTCAAAACAACAGGGGGCAGATGAGCAGTTCTTC.

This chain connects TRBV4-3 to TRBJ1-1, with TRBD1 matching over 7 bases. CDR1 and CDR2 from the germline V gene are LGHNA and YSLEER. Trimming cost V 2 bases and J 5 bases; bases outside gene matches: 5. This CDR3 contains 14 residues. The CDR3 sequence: CASSQIPDRTEAFF. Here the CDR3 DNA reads TGCGCCAGCAGCCAAATTCCGGACAGGACTGAAGCTTTCTTT.

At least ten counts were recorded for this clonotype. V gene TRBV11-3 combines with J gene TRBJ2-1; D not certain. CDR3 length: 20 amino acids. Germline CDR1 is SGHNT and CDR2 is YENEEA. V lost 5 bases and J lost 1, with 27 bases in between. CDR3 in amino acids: CASSHLLVVGRVPSYNEQFF. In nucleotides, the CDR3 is TGTGCCAGCAGCCACCTCTTAGTGGTAGGTAGAGTCCCTTCCTACAATGAGCAGTTCTTC.

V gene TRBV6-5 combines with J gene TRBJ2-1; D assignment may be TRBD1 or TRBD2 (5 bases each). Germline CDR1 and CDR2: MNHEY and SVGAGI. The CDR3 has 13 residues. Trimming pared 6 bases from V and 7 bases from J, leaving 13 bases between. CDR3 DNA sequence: TGTGCCAGCAGGGGGATGGGGGAGAATGAGCAGTTCTTC. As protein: CASRGMGENEQFF.

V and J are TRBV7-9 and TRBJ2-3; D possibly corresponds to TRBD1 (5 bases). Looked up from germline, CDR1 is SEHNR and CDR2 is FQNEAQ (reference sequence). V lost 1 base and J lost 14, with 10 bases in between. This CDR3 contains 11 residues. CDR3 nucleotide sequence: TGTGCCAGCAGCTTAGGGGGCCCGCCGTATTTT. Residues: CASSLGGPPYF.